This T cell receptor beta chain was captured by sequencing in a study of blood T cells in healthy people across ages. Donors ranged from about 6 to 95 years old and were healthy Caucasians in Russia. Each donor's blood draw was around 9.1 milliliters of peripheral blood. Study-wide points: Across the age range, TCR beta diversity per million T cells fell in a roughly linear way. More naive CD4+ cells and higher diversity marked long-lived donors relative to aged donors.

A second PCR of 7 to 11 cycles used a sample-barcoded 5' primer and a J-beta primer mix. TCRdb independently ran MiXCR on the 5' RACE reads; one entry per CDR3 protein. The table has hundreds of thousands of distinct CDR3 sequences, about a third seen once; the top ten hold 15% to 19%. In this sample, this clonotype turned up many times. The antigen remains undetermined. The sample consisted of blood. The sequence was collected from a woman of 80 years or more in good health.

CDR3 sequence reads: CASSLPFPDTQYF. The CDR3 DNA is TGTGCCAGCAGCCTGCCCTTCCCAGATACGCAGTATTTT. V and J are TRBV5-4 and TRBJ2-3, with D unresolved. The CDR3 sequence is 13 residues long. Per germline, CDR1 SGHNT and CDR2 YYREEE (reference sequence). Trimming left V 4 bases short and J 4 bases short, with 10 bases between.